This TCR beta chain was observed in a study of CD8 T cells in Susac syndrome. It was with random hexamers that roughly 0.5 to 1 ug RNA was reverse transcribed. TCRdb re-called the immunoSEQ multiplex PCR reads with MiXCR, one entry per CDR3 protein. The sample lists about 94,000 distinct CDR3 sequences, around 94% occurring once. CDR1 and CDR2 from the germline V gene are MDHEN and SYDVKM. The CDR3 runs 16 residues. The trim removed 6 bases at V and 5 bases at J, leaving 16 bases unmatched. In this sample, this clonotype turned up once. The chain carries TRBV28 and TRBJ2-7; 7 nucleotides agree with TRBD1. What was sequenced was CD4+ T cells from PBMCs. The clonotype comes from a human donor with Susac syndrome. The CDR3 sequence is CASRKQGTVAYDEQYF. The CDR3, as DNA: TGTGCCAGCAGGAAACAGGGGACGGTCGCATACGACGAGCAGTACTTC.